A selection of T cell receptor beta chains follows, all from one sample in a study of shared clonotypes between healthy human individuals. The assay was immunoSEQ multiplex PCR, and TCRdb's table has in-frame clones only and misses some. The sample holds some 2,000,000 clones, 90% to 97% seen once. Sequencing used naive CD4+ T cells sorted from blood. Every receptor here comes from a man aged 18-30 years in good health. Each CDR3 is given with its conserved first and last residue. D genes are given only for firm matches. The size field is filled for only some rows; it gives once, few, many or a size class.

j_call v_call clone_size d_call cdr3_aa cdr3_nt
TRBJ1-6 TRBV7-2 . TRBD1 CASSLAAAWDRRNSPLHF TGTGCCAGCAGCTTAGCCGCGGCTTGGGACAGAAGGAATTCACCCCTCCACTTT
TRBJ1-2 TRBV9 . . CASSPPEGYGYTF TGTGCCAGCAGCCCCCCGGAGGGGTACGGCTACACCTTC
TRBJ1-5 TRBV28 . . CASSSPVGQPQHF TGTGCCAGCAGTTCCCCGGTCGGTCAGCCCCAGCATTTT
TRBJ1-1 TRBV7-6 few TRBD1 CASSSRWDSEAFF TGTGCCAGCAGCAGCCGCTGGGACAGTGAAGCTTTCTTT
TRBJ1-6 TRBV28 . . CASSPATNDNSPLHF TGTGCCAGCAGCCCCGCGACAAATGATAATTCACCCCTCCACTTT
TRBJ2-3 TRBV5-1 . . CASSLRQLGDTQYF TGCGCCAGCAGCTTAAGACAGTTGGGAGATACGCAGTATTTT
TRBJ1-1 TRBV28 . . CASTLGLRLTEAFF TGTGCCAGCACCCTAGGGCTAAGACTCACTGAAGCTTTCTTT
TRBJ1-2 TRBV5-4 . . CASSPGPEGRSYGYTF TGTGCCAGCAGCCCCGGACCCGAAGGACGGTCCTATGGCTACACCTTC
TRBJ2-7 TRBV2 . . CASRNGGLEQYF TGTGCCAGCAGAAATGGTGGGCTCGAGCAGTACTTC
TRBJ2-7 TRBV28 . . CASRFPGGSHEQYF TGTGCCAGCAGATTCCCTGGGGGGTCCCACGAGCAGTACTTC
TRBJ2-1 TRBV5-1 . TRBD2 CASSELAGDNNEQFF TGCGCCAGCAGCGAACTAGCGGGGGACAACAATGAGCAGTTCTTC
TRBJ2-7 TRBV10-3 once TRBD1 CAISDPGQGSYEQYF TGTGCCATCAGTGACCCGGGACAGGGGAGCTACGAGCAGTACTTC
TRBJ2-5 TRBV5-4 . TRBD2 CASSLGLAGQETQYF TGTGCCAGCAGCTTAGGACTAGCGGGCCAAGAGACCCAGTACTTC
TRBJ2-7 TRBV13 . . CASLSHEQYF TGTGCCAGCCTCTCCCACGAGCAGTACTTC
TRBJ1-2 TRBV5-1 . TRBD1 CASSPVTGSTYGYTF TGCGCCAGCAGCCCCGTGACAGGGTCGACCTATGGCTACACCTTC
TRBJ1-5 TRBV9 . TRBD1 CASSATGGSNQPQHF TGTGCCAGCAGCGCCACAGGGGGGAGCAATCAGCCCCAGCATTTT
TRBJ2-7 TRBV29-1 . TRBD1 CSVDTGTGFAYEQYF TGCAGCGTTGATACCGGGACAGGGTTCGCCTACGAGCAGTACTTC
TRBJ1-5 TRBV6-1 . . CAGRINRNQPQHF TGTGCCGGGCGTATTAACCGCAATCAGCCCCAGCATTTT
TRBJ1-3 TRBV5-1 once . CASSLGDEVFRFGNTIYF TGCGCCAGCAGCTTGGGAGACGAGGTATTTCGGTTTGGAAACACCATATATTTT
TRBJ1-6 TRBV7-2 . . CASSLMAWGNSPLHF TGTGCCAGCAGCTTAATGGCTTGGGGAAATTCACCCCTCCACTTT
TRBJ1-1 TRBV18 . . CASSPDSTEAFF TGTGCCAGCTCACCTGACAGCACTGAAGCTTTCTTT
TRBJ1-5 TRBV15 . . CATNPGDKVNQPQHF TGTGCCACCAACCCGGGAGACAAGGTGAATCAGCCCCAGCATTTT
TRBJ2-5 TRBV6-1 . . CASRETWPRAETQYF TGTGCCAGCAGGGAAACCTGGCCCCGCGCAGAGACCCAGTACTTC
TRBJ2-7 TRBV18 . . CASSLYSSYEQYF TGTGCCAGCTCGCTTTATAGCTCCTACGAGCAGTACTTC
TRBJ2-3 TRBV9 . . CASSALQVDTQYF TGTGCCAGCAGCGCCCTTCAAGTAGATACGCAGTATTTT
TRBJ2-3 TRBV5-6 . . CASSFPGEADTQYF TGTGCCAGCAGCTTCCCGGGGGAGGCAGATACGCAGTATTTT
TRBJ1-4 TRBV7-2 . . CASSFVRGEKLFF TGTGCCAGCAGCTTCGTAAGAGGTGAAAAACTGTTTTTT
TRBJ1-5 TRBV7-8 . . CASSLGQSSNQPQHF TGTGCCAGCAGCTTAGGTCAGTCTAGCAATCAGCCCCAGCATTTT
TRBJ2-7 TRBV30 . TRBD2 CAWSSARLAGGPKLLPWEQYF TGTGCCTGGAGTTCCGCCCGACTAGCGGGAGGGCCTAAACTCCTGCCTTGGGAGCAGTACTTC
TRBJ2-7 TRBV6-5 once TRBD1 CASRVGQGRYEQYF TGTGCCAGCAGAGTGGGACAGGGAAGATACGAGCAGTACTTC
TRBJ1-5 TRBV30 . . CACRTESNQPQHF TGTGCCTGCCGGACTGAATCCAATCAGCCCCAGCATTTT
TRBJ1-1 TRBV5-1 once . CASKPSNADQAFF TGCGCCAGCAAGCCATCCAACGCCGACCAAGCTTTCTTT
TRBJ2-1 TRBV5-1 . . CASSSGRWGADNEQFF TGCGCCAGCAGCTCTGGTAGGTGGGGGGCAGACAATGAGCAGTTCTTC
TRBJ1-6 TRBV5-5 . . CASSYTGVAYNSPLHF TGTGCCAGCAGCTATACGGGGGTGGCCTATAATTCACCCCTCCACTTT
TRBJ2-1 TRBV9 . . CASSVHSTGATYNEQFF TGTGCCAGCAGCGTCCACTCGACGGGGGCTACCTACAATGAGCAGTTCTTC
TRBJ1-2 TRBV25-1 . TRBD1 CASRGTGDFSGYTF TGTGCCAGCAGGGGGACAGGGGATTTTTCTGGCTACACCTTC
TRBJ2-1 TRBV7-9 . TRBD2 CASSLWRGVSSYNEQFF TGTGCCAGCAGCTTGTGGCGGGGGGTCAGCTCCTACAATGAGCAGTTCTTC
TRBJ2-7 TRBV6-5 . . CATRQTPYEQYF TGTGCCACCCGACAGACTCCCTACGAGCAGTACTTC
TRBJ2-7 TRBV7-2 . . CASSFTRAHEQYF TGTGCCAGCAGCTTTACCCGGGCCCACGAGCAGTACTTC
TRBJ2-3 TRBV7-9 . . CASSLIQGRTDTQYF TGTGCCAGCAGCTTAATCCAGGGACGCACAGATACGCAGTATTTT
TRBJ2-1 TRBV9 . . CASSPQRGGFGEQFF TGTGCCAGCAGCCCCCAGAGGGGGGGGTTTGGGGAGCAGTTCTTC
TRBJ1-4 TRBV5-4 . TRBD1 CASSFFPGQDNEKLFF TGTGCCAGCAGCTTCTTTCCGGGACAGGATAATGAAAAACTGTTTTTT
TRBJ2-1 TRBV29-1 . TRBD1 CSAGAGTVYNEQFF TGCAGCGCCGGGGCTGGGACAGTCTACAATGAGCAGTTCTTC
TRBJ1-5 TRBV6-1 . TRBD1 CASSEGDRYNQPQHF TGTGCCAGCAGTGAAGGGGACAGGTATAATCAGCCCCAGCATTTT
TRBJ1-6 TRBV5-1 . . CASSLAGKNSPLHF TGCGCCAGCAGCTTGGCGGGTAAGAATTCACCCCTCCACTTT
TRBJ2-2 TRBV13 once TRBD2 CASSPTSGSTGELFF TGTGCCAGCAGCCCAACTAGCGGGAGCACCGGGGAGCTGTTTTTT